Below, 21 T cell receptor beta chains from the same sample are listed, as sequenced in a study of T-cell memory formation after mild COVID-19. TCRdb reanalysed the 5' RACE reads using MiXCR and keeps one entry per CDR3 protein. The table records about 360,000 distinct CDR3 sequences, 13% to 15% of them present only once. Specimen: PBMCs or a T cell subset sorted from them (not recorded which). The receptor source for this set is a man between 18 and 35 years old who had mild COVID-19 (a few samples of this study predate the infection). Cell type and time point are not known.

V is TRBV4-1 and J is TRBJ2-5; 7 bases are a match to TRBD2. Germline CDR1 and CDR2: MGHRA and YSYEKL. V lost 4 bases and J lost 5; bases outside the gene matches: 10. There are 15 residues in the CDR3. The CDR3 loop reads CASSPAGDPRETQYF. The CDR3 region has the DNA TGCGCCAGCAGCCCCGCGGGGGATCCCAGGGAGACCCAGTACTTC.

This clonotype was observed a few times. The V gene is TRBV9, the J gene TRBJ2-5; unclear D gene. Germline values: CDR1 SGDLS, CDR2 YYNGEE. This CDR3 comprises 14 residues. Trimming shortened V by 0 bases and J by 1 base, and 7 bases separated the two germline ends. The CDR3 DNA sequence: TGTGCCAGCAGCGTAGGGTTTACCCAAGAGACCCAGTACTTC. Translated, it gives CASSVGFTQETQYF.

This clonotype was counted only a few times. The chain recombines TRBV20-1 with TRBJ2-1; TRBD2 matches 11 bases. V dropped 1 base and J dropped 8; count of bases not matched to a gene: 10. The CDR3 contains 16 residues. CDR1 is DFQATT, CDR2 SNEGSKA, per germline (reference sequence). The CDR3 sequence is CSARGTSGGGSDEQFF. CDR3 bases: TGCAGTGCTAGAGGAACTAGCGGGGGAGGATCTGATGAGCAGTTCTTC.

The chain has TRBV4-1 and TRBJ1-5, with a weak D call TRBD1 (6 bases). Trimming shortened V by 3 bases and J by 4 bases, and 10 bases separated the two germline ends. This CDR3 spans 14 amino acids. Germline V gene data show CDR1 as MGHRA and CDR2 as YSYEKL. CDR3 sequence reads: CASSHTGKNQPQHF. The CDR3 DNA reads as TGCGCCAGCAGCCACACAGGGAAGAATCAGCCCCAGCATTTT.

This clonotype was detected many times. CDR3 protein: CASSALQETQYF. The CDR3 DNA follows: TGTGCCAGCAGCGCACTCCAAGAGACCCAGTACTTC. This rearrangement joins TRBV7-9 to TRBJ2-5; D is uncertain. V gave up 5 bases and J gave up 1 base, with 5 bases separating them. This CDR3 comprises 12 residues. From germline, CDR1 is SEHNR and CDR2 FQNEAQ (reference sequence).

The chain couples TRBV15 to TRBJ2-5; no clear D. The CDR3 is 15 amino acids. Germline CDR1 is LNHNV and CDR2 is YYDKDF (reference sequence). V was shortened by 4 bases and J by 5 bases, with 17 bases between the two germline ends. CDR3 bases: TGTGCCACCAGCACTGGGTTGGGAACGGCGGAGACCCAGTACTTC. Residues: CATSTGLGTAETQYF.

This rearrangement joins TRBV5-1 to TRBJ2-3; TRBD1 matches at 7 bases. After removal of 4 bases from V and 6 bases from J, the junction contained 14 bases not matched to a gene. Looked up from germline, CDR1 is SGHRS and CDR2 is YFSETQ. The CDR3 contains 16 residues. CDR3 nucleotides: TGCGCCAGCAGCCCGATAGGGACAGCTCCGTACGATACGCAGTATTTT. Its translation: CASSPIGTAPYDTQYF. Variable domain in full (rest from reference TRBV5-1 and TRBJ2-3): KAGVTQTPRYLIKTRGQQVTLSCSPISGHRSVSWYQQTPGQGLQFLFEYFSETQRNKGNFPGRFSGRQFSNSRSEMNVSTLELGDSALYLCASSPIGTAPYDTQYFGPGTRLTVL.

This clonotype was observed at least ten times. CDR3 in amino acids: CASSQDNTEAFF. In nucleotides, the CDR3 is TGCGCCAGCAGCCAAGATAACACTGAAGCTTTCTTT. The gene calls are TRBV4-1 and TRBJ1-1; D is ambiguous. CDR3 size: 12 residues. Germline CDR1 reads MGHRA; CDR2 reads YSYEKL. V was cut by 0 bases and J by 2 bases, with 1 base left in between.

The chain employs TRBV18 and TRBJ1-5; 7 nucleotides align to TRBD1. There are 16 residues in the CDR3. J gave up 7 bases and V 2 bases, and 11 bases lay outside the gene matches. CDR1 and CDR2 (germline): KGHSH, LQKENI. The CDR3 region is CASSPNREGARQPQHF. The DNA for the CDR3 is TGTGCCAGCTCACCAAACCGGGAGGGGGCTCGGCAGCCCCAGCATTTT.

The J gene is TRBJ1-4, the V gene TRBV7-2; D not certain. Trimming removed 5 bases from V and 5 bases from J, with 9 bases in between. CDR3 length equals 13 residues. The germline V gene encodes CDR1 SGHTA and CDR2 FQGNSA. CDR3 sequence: CASSRAMNEKLFF. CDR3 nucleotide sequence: TGTGCCAGCAGCCGGGCCATGAATGAAAAACTGTTTTTT.

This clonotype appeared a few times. CDR3 DNA sequence: TGTGCCAGCAGTCCTCCCAGGGATGAGCAGTTCTTC. It specifies CASSPPRDEQFF. The V call is TRBV7-2, the J call TRBJ2-1; D possibly corresponds to TRBD1 (5 bases). There are 12 residues in the CDR3. Germline assignment: CDR1 SGHTA and CDR2 FQGNSA. V was pared by 6 bases and J by 8 bases, with 11 bases between. Filled out from reference TRBV7-2 and TRBJ2-1, the complete variable domain reads GAGVSQSPSNKVTEKGKDVELRCDPISGHTALYWYRQSLGQGLEFLIYFQGNSAPDKSGLPSDRFSAERTGGSVSTLTIQRTQQEDSAVYLCASSPPRDEQFFGPGTRLTVL.

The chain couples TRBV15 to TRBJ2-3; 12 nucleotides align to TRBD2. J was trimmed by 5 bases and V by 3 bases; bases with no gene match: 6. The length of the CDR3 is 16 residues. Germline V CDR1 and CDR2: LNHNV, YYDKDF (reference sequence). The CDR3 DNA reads TGTGCCACCAGCAGGCTAGCGGGGGGGAGGGGAGATACGCAGTATTTT. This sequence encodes CATSRLAGGRGDTQYF.

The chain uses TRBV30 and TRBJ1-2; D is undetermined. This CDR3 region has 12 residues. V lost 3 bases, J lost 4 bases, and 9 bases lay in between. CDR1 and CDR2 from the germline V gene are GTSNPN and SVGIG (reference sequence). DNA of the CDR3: TGTGCCTGGAGCGATGACTTCTATGGCTACACCTTC. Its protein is CAWSDDFYGYTF.

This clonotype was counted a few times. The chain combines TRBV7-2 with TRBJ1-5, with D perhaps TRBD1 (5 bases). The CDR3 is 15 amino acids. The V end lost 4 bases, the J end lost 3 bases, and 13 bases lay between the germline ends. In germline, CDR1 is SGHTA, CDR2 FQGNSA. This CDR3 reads CASSSDWGDNQPQHF. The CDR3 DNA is TGTGCCAGCAGCTCGGACTGGGGGGACAATCAGCCCCAGCATTTT.

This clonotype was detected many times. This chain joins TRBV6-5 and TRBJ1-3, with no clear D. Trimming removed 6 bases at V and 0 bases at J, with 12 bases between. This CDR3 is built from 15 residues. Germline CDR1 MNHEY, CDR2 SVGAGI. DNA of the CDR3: TGTGCCAGCAGATCGACGTCGGGCTCTGGAAACACCATATATTTT. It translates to CASRSTSGSGNTIYF.

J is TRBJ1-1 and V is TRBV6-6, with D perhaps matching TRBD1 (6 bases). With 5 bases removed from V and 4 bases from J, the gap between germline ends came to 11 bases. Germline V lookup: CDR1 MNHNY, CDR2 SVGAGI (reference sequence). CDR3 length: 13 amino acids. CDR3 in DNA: TGTGCCAGCAGTCCCGGACAGTTCACTGAAGCTTTCTTT. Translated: CASSPGQFTEAFF.

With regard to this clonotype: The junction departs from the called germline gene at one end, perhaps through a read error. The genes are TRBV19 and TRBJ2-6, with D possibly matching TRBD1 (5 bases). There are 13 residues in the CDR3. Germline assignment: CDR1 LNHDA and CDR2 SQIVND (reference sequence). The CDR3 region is CASGVTGANVMTF. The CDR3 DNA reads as TGTGCCAGTGGGGTGACTGGGGCCAACGTCATGACTTTC.

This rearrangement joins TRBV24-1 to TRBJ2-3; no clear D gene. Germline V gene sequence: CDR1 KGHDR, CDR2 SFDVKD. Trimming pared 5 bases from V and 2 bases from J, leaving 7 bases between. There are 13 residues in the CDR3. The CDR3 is CATSGTLTDTQYF. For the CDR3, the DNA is TGTGCCACCAGTGGTACACTCACAGATACGCAGTATTTT.

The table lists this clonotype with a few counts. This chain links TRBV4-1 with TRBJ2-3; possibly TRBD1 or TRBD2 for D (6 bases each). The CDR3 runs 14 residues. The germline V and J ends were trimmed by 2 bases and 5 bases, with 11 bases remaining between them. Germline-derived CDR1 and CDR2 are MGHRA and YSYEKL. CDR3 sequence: CASSQRRGEDTQYF. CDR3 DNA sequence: TGCGCCAGCAGCCAACGGAGGGGGGAAGATACGCAGTATTTT.

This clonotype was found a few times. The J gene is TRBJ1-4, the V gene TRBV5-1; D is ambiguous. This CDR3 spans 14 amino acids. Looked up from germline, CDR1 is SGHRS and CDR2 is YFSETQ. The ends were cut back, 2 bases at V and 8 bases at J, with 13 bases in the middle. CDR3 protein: CASSLQPTREKLFF. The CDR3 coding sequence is TGCGCCAGCAGCTTACAGCCGACTAGGGAAAAACTGTTTTTT.

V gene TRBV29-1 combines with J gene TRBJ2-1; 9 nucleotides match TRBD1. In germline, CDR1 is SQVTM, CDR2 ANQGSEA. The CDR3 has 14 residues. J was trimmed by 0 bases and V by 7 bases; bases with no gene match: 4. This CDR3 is CSAGQGSSYNEQFF. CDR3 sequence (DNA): TGCAGCGCTGGACAGGGGAGCTCCTACAATGAGCAGTTCTTC.